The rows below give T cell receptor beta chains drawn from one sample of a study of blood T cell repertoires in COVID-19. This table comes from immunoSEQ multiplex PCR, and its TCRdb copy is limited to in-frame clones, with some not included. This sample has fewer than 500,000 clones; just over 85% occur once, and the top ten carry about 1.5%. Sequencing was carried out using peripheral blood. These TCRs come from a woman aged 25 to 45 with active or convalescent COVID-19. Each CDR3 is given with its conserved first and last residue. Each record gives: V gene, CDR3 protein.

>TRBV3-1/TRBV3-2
CASSQVQRRQGSIGNTQYF
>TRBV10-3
CAINPNPRGEQYF
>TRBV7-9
CASSLEGQNYGYTF
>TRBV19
CASSMLGLATNEKLFF
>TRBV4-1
CASSQDRTPIRSYEQYF
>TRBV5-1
CASSEGQQTTQYF
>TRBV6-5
CASSSEGGGYNEQFF
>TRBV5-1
CASSLSSGQEGNTIYF
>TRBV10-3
CAISKQGAGETQYF
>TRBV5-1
CASSLEQGNQPQHF
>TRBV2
CASKPGQFTEAFF
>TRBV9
CASSVGLRQGIYEQYF
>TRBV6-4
CASSVSTGYGYTF